Below are 20 T cell receptor beta chains sequenced from a single sample in a study of T-cell memory formation after mild COVID-19. MiXCR was run by TCRdb on the 5' RACE reads, yielding one entry per CDR3 protein. Counted here are 120,000 to 150,000 distinct CDR3 sequences, 5.5% to 7% occurring once; the ten biggest clones make up about 2.1%. Sample: PBMCs or a T cell subset sorted from them (not recorded which). The receptors stem from an adult woman who had mild COVID-19 (a few samples of this study predate the infection). Cell type and time point are not known.

This clonotype was found many times. The chain combines TRBV12-3 or TRBV12-4 with TRBJ2-1; perhaps TRBD1 as D (6 bases). The CDR3 is 14 amino acids. Trimming pared 6 bases from V and 1 base from J, leaving 10 bases between. CDR3: CASSKTGSYNEQFF. In DNA form, the CDR3 reads TGTGCCAGCAGCAAAACAGGGTCCTACAATGAGCAGTTCTTC.

This clonotype was observed at least ten times. V is TRBV7-8 and J is TRBJ1-1, with 8 bases fitting TRBD1. V trimming: 5 bases; J trimming: 1 base; junction bases outside the gene matches: 9. CDR3 length: 16 amino acids. Germline CDR1 SGHVS, CDR2 FQNEAQ. In DNA form, the CDR3 reads TGTGCCAGCAGCCCAAGAAGGGACAGGCAGAACACTGAAGCTTTCTTT. This encodes CASSPRRDRQNTEAFF.

This clonotype was recorded many times. The chain links TRBV7-2 to TRBJ2-7; D may be TRBD2 (6 bases). The germline V gene has CDR1 SGHTA and CDR2 FQGNSA. The CDR3 contains 15 residues. The ends were cut back, 2 bases at V and 6 bases at J, with 17 bases in the middle. CDR3 amino acids: CASSLSGEVALEQYF. Written as DNA, the CDR3 is TGTGCCAGCAGCTTAAGTGGGGAGGTGGCTCTCGAGCAGTACTTC.

This clonotype was counted ten times or more. The chain has TRBV20-1 and TRBJ2-7; D perhaps matches TRBD1 (6 bases). The length of the CDR3 is 15 residues. Germline CDR1 reads DFQATT; CDR2 reads SNEGSKA (reference sequence). V was pared by 4 bases and J by 2 bases, with 18 bases between. The CDR3 is CSAKDRLTTTYEQYF. The CDR3 region has the DNA TGCAGTGCTAAAGACAGGCTGACTACTACCTACGAGCAGTACTTC.

This clonotype was seen at least ten times. V usage is TRBV5-1 and J usage is TRBJ2-1; 8 nucleotides match TRBD1. The germline CDR1 and CDR2 sequences are SGHRS and YFSETQ. The CDR3 has 17 residues. V trimming: 2 bases; J trimming: 2 bases; junction bases outside the gene matches: 9. In nucleotides, the CDR3 is TGCGCCAGCAGCTTATCCCGGACAGGGTCGACCTACAATGAGCAGTTCTTC. It yields the protein CASSLSRTGSTYNEQFF.

This clonotype came up a few times. This chain joins TRBV19 and TRBJ1-5; maybe TRBD1 (6 bases). V lost 8 bases and J lost 2, with 10 bases in between. This CDR3 is 13 amino acids long. Germline V lookup: CDR1 LNHDA, CDR2 SQIVND (reference sequence). The CDR3 loop is CASWRGRNQPQHF. Written as DNA, the CDR3 is TGTGCCAGTTGGCGGGGGCGCAATCAGCCCCAGCATTTT. Supplemented by reference TRBV19 and TRBJ1-5, the full variable domain reads DGGITQSPKYLFRKEGQNVTLSCEQNLNHDAMYWYRQDPGQGLRLIYYSQIVNDFQKGDIAEGYSVSREKKESFPLTVTSAQKNPTAFYLCASWRGRNQPQHFGDGTRLSIL.

This clonotype was detected many times. The chain joins TRBV24-1 to TRBJ2-5; D possibly corresponds to TRBD1 (5 bases). Germline-derived CDR1 and CDR2 are KGHDR and SFDVKD. This CDR3 spans 15 amino acids. V dropped 6 bases and J dropped 1 base, with 14 bases sitting between them. For the CDR3, the DNA is TGTGCCACCAGTACTCCACAGGAAAGCCAAGAGACCCAGTACTTC. It codes for CATSTPQESQETQYF.

V and J are TRBV7-9 and TRBJ2-2, with D perhaps TRBD2 (5 bases). The CDR3 contains 15 residues. Germline V gene lookup returns CDR1 SEHNR and CDR2 FQNEAQ (reference sequence). The V end was cut by 5 bases, the J end by 2 bases, with 12 bases between. The CDR3, as DNA: TGTGCCAGCAGCCCGATGACGGGAAACACCGGGGAGCTGTTTTTT. Translation: CASSPMTGNTGELFF.

By its share, this clonotype is medium-sized. V and J are TRBV4-1 and TRBJ2-4; TRBD1 might be the D (6 bases). The ends were cut back, 0 bases at V and 3 bases at J, with 18 bases in the middle. Germline CDR1 is MGHRA and CDR2 is YSYEKL. There are 18 residues in the CDR3. The CDR3 here is CASSQDDPGASGKNIQYF. The CDR3 DNA reads TGCGCCAGCAGCCAAGATGATCCAGGGGCGTCGGGCAAAAACATTCAGTACTTC.

This clonotype appeared many times. The CDR3 DNA reads as TGTGCCAGCAGCTTTGCAGGGTCAGATACGCAGTATTTT. The encoded protein is CASSFAGSDTQYF. This chain links TRBV7-2 with TRBJ2-3, with D perhaps matching TRBD1 (5 bases). V was trimmed by 3 bases and J by 4 bases, leaving 8 bases between them. The CDR3 is 13 residues long. The germline gives CDR1 SGHTA, CDR2 FQGNSA.

This chain connects TRBV20-1 to TRBJ2-1, with 8 bases that match TRBD2. In germline, CDR1 is DFQATT, CDR2 SNEGSKA (reference sequence). The CDR3 totals 22 residues. The J segment lost 1 base and the V segment lost 0 bases, leaving 23 bases of the junction unmatched. The CDR3 coding sequence is TGCAGTGCTAGAGATCCACCCGGGACTAGGAAAGCGAAGGGAAGGTCCTACAATGAGCAGTTCTTC. It encodes CSARDPPGTRKAKGRSYNEQFF.

This chain uses TRBV11-2 with TRBJ2-1; 7 nucleotides line up with TRBD2. There are 15 residues in the CDR3. Germline-derived CDR1 and CDR2 are SGHAT and FQNNGV. The trim removed 1 base at V and 5 bases at J, leaving 5 bases unmatched. For the CDR3, the DNA is TGTGCCAGCAGCTTAGTAGCTAGCGGACACAATGAGCAGTTCTTC. This sequence encodes CASSLVASGHNEQFF.

V usage is TRBV15 and J usage is TRBJ2-7, with TRBD2 matching 11 bases. Germline trimming cut 2 bases from V and 7 bases from J; bases unmatched to any gene: 10. Looked up from germline, CDR1 is LNHNV and CDR2 is YYDKDF (reference sequence). This CDR3 has 16 residues. The CDR3 protein is CATSRPGLAELREQYF. The CDR3 DNA reads TGTGCCACCAGCAGACCGGGACTAGCGGAACTACGGGAGCAGTACTTC.

This clonotype has only a few counts. The chain uses TRBV12-3 or TRBV12-4 and TRBJ1-1, with D unclear. Trimming removed 6 bases from V and 8 bases from J, with 10 bases in between. The CDR3 consists of 11 residues. The CDR3: CASSPSVEAFF. The CDR3 region has the DNA TGTGCCAGCAGCCCTTCCGTGGAAGCTTTCTTT.

In its sample, this clonotype was seen a few times. V and J are TRBV5-1 and TRBJ2-3; 7 bases align to TRBD2. CDR3 length: 15 amino acids. In germline, CDR1 is SGHRS, CDR2 YFSETQ. J was trimmed by 3 bases and V by 3 bases; bases with no gene match: 7. For the CDR3, the DNA is TGCGCCAGCAGCTCACTAGCGCCCTGGACAGATACGCAGTATTTT. It yields the protein CASSSLAPWTDTQYF.

This clonotype is deemed medium-sized. The J gene is TRBJ2-1, the V gene TRBV5-1; 13 bases are a match to TRBD2. The CDR3 sequence is 14 residues long. J lost 8 bases, V lost 6 bases, and 5 bases had no gene match. The V gene's germline CDR1 is SGHRS and CDR2 YFSETQ. CDR3 amino acids: CASTTSGRADEQFF. The CDR3 coding sequence is TGCGCCAGCACCACTAGCGGGAGGGCCGATGAGCAGTTCTTC.

Points on this clonotype: The junction departs from the called germline gene at one end, perhaps through a read error. Written as DNA, the CDR3 is TGTTCCAGCAGCTTAAGGGGAGAGGGAAGCTACGAGCAGTACTTC. Its protein product is CSSSLRGEGSYEQYF. V is TRBV7-9 and J is TRBJ2-7; either TRBD1 or TRBD2 may fit D (5 bases each). Germline loops: CDR1 SEHNR, CDR2 FQNEAQ (reference sequence). The CDR3 length is 15 residues. Drawing the rest from reference TRBV7-9 and TRBJ2-7, the complete variable domain is DTGVSQNPRHKITKRGQNVTFRCDPISEHNRLYWYRQTLGQGPEFLTYFQNEAQLEKSRLLSDRFSAERPKGSFSTLEIQRTEQGDSAMYLCSSSLRGEGSYEQYFGPGTRLTVT.

In its sample, this clonotype was seen many times. The V gene is TRBV5-1, the J gene TRBJ2-2; 7 bases map to TRBD1. The CDR3 sequence is 15 residues long. CDR1 and CDR2 from the germline V gene are SGHRS and YFSETQ. With V trimmed by 2 bases and J by 3 bases, 4 bases remained unmatched. The CDR3 sequence: CASSLQGSDTGELFF. The CDR3 DNA reads TGCGCCAGCAGCTTACAGGGGTCCGACACCGGGGAGCTGTTTTTT.

The V gene is TRBV3-1, the J gene TRBJ1-2; D is perhaps TRBD1 (6 bases). This CDR3 has 14 amino acids. Germline assignment: CDR1 LGHDT and CDR2 YNNKEL (reference sequence). The ends were cut back, 5 bases at V and 1 base at J, with 11 bases in the middle. The CDR3 region is CASSARTVNYGYTF. The CDR3 bases are TGTGCCAGCAGCGCTCGGACAGTTAACTATGGCTACACCTTC.

The table lists this clonotype with a few counts. This chain connects TRBV7-2 to TRBJ2-2; D perhaps matches TRBD1 (5 bases). Germline V CDR1 and CDR2: SGHTA, FQGNSA. The CDR3 is 14 residues long. V was trimmed by 3 bases and J by 4 bases, leaving 9 bases between them. The CDR3 DNA is TGTGCCAGCAGCTTTACAGGATTCACCGGGGAGCTGTTTTTT. Protein product: CASSFTGFTGELFF. The full variable domain, with the rest looked up from reference TRBV7-2 and TRBJ2-2, is GAGVSQSPSNKVTEKGKDVELRCDPISGHTALYWYRQSLGQGLEFLIYFQGNSAPDKSGLPSDRFSAERTGGSVSTLTIQRTQQEDSAVYLCASSFTGFTGELFFGEGSRLTVL.